Presented here are 20 T cell receptor beta chains from one specimen sequenced in a study of CD8 T cells in ankylosing spondylitis. One entry per CDR3 protein, called by TCRdb with MiXCR from the 5' RACE reads. The sample lists a few hundred thousand distinct CDR3 sequences, roughly 22% seen once, with 10% to 15% in the top ten. The material sequenced was blood, either unsorted or a sorted T cell fraction (not recorded which). The receptors derive from a male donor with ankylosing spondylitis or in good health (not recorded which).

There are many counts of this clonotype. J is TRBJ2-7 and V is TRBV4-1, with D possibly matching TRBD1 (6 bases). The V gene's germline CDR1 is MGHRA and CDR2 YSYEKL. Trimming stripped 3 bases from V and 3 bases from J, with 15 bases between. The CDR3 loop spans 15 amino acids. The CDR3 spells CASSHPTGTGYEQYF. CDR3 nucleotide sequence: TGCGCCAGCAGCCACCCCACAGGGACCGGCTACGAGCAGTACTTC.

This clonotype was seen a handful of times. V gene TRBV6-5 combines with J gene TRBJ2-5, with TRBD1 identical over 9 bases. There are 14 residues in the CDR3. Germline trimming cut 4 bases from V and 3 bases from J; bases unmatched to any gene: 3. Germline CDR1 is MNHEY and CDR2 is SVGAGI. The CDR3 DNA follows: TGTGCCAGCAGTTGGAGGGACAGGGAAGAGACCCAGTACTTC. Residues: CASSWRDREETQYF.

There are a few counts of this clonotype. V gene TRBV12-3 or TRBV12-4 combines with J gene TRBJ2-5; a possible D gene is TRBD1 (6 bases). This CDR3 spans 13 amino acids. V lost 8 bases and J lost 4, with 14 bases in between. The CDR3 DNA sequence: TGTGCCAGCTCAACCCCAGGGGTAGAGACCCAGTACTTC. Translating gives CASSTPGVETQYF.

V gene TRBV3-1 combines with J gene TRBJ2-7; D is unresolved. V lost 4 bases and J lost 6, with 19 bases in between. This CDR3 has 15 residues. Germline V gene data show CDR1 as LGHDT and CDR2 as YNNKEL (reference sequence). The chain's CDR3 is CASSPGLVWASEQYF. DNA for the CDR3: TGTGCCAGCAGCCCTGGTCTAGTTTGGGCCTCCGAGCAGTACTTC.

This clonotype was found a few times. V usage is TRBV5-1 and J usage is TRBJ1-2; 9 bases match TRBD1. The CDR3 is made up of 14 amino acids. Germline CDR1 is SGHRS and CDR2 is YFSETQ. After removal of 6 bases from V and 7 bases from J, the junction contained 10 bases not matched to a gene. CDR3 loop: CASMGTGIVGGYTF. The CDR3 DNA reads as TGCGCCAGCATGGGGACAGGGATAGTCGGTGGCTACACCTTC.

This chain uses TRBV5-6 with TRBJ2-7; 7 nucleotides align to TRBD2. The CDR3 length is 15 residues. In germline, CDR1 is SGHDT, CDR2 YYEEEE. Losses at the gene ends were 3 bases for V and 7 bases for J; bases not matched to a gene: 13. DNA for the CDR3: TGTGCCAGCAGCTCGCGGGGAGGGGCCCCCTGGGAGCAGTACTTC. Its protein product is CASSSRGGAPWEQYF.

This clonotype came up once. This chain uses TRBV20-1 with TRBJ2-3; D remains ambiguous. V was clipped by 0 bases and J by 5 bases, with 6 bases between them. The CDR3 totals 12 residues. From germline, CDR1 is DFQATT and CDR2 SNEGSKA (reference sequence). CDR3 amino acids: CSARDLGDTQYF. The CDR3 coding sequence is TGCAGTGCTAGAGATCTAGGAGATACGCAGTATTTT.

This chain joins TRBV27 and TRBJ2-1; D not certain. The ends were cut back, 8 bases at V and 10 bases at J, with 12 bases in the middle. The CDR3 sequence is 11 residues long. Germline CDR1 and CDR2: MNHEY and SMNVEV (reference sequence). The CDR3: CASGPWAEQFF. CDR3 in DNA: TGTGCCAGCGGGCCCTGGGCCGAGCAGTTCTTC.

The chain carries TRBV12-3 or TRBV12-4 and TRBJ2-1, with 13 bases identical to TRBD2. Germline trimming cut 7 bases from V and 4 bases from J; bases unmatched to any gene: 4. The CDR3 sequence is 15 residues long. The CDR3: CASTRLAGGYNEQFF. The CDR3, as DNA: TGTGCCAGCACACGACTAGCGGGGGGATACAATGAGCAGTTCTTC.

This clonotype was counted at least ten times. This chain uses TRBV7-9 with TRBJ2-5, with 7 bases matching TRBD1. CDR1 and CDR2 (germline): SEHNR, FQNEAQ (reference sequence). CDR3 length: 14 residues. V was pared by 6 bases and J by 2 bases, with 6 bases of the junction left unmatched. CDR3 sequence reads: CASSLGQLQETQYF. Here the CDR3 DNA reads TGTGCCAGCAGTTTGGGACAGCTACAAGAGACCCAGTACTTC.

The gene calls are TRBV4-1 and TRBJ2-3, with 8 positions matching TRBD2. Germline V gene lookup returns CDR1 MGHRA and CDR2 YSYEKL. The CDR3 has 16 amino acids. V trimming: 2 bases; J trimming: 2 bases; junction bases outside the gene matches: 6. The DNA for the CDR3 is TGCGCCAGCAGCCAATTAACACTAGCGGTCACAGATACGCAGTATTTT. This gives the protein CASSQLTLAVTDTQYF.

V and J are TRBV6-1 and TRBJ1-5; the D is unclear. This CDR3 has 17 amino acids. Germline V gene sequence: CDR1 MNHNS, CDR2 SASEGT. The ends were cut back, 2 bases at V and 5 bases at J, with 19 bases in the middle. The chain's CDR3 is CASSEKTGLKRDQPQHF. CDR3 in DNA: TGTGCCAGCAGTGAAAAAACCGGGCTAAAAAGGGATCAGCCCCAGCATTTT.

In its sample, this clonotype was seen many times. The rearrangement uses TRBV29-1 and TRBJ2-1; D gene unclear. The germline V gene has CDR1 SQVTM and CDR2 ANQGSEA. This CDR3 region has 10 residues. The V gene lost 4 bases and the J gene lost 4 bases, with 2 bases spanning the gap. CDR3 sequence: CSVAYNEQFF. The CDR3 DNA follows: TGCAGCGTTGCGTACAATGAGCAGTTCTTC.

The sample holds many counts of this clonotype. The chain has TRBV29-1 and TRBJ2-7; D possibly matches TRBD1 or TRBD2 (5 bases each). The germline CDR1 and CDR2 sequences are SQVTM and ANQGSEA. CDR3 size: 11 residues. Trimming took off 6 bases at V and 5 bases at J, with 11 bases between the two ends. CDR3 sequence reads: CSVRGGDEQYF. The CDR3, as DNA: TGCAGCGTGAGGGGTGGCGACGAGCAGTACTTC.

This sequence joins TRBV29-1 and TRBJ2-7; D uncertain. The CDR3 has 12 amino acids. Germline-derived CDR1 and CDR2 are SQVTM and ANQGSEA. The V end lost 6 bases, the J end lost 2 bases, and 11 bases lay between the germline ends. The CDR3 DNA follows: TGCAGCGTCCGGGCGCTGACCTACGAGCAGTACTTC. Its translation: CSVRALTYEQYF.

This clonotype was seen only a few times. The V gene is TRBV20-1, the J gene TRBJ2-2; perhaps TRBD1 as D (6 bases). The V gene lost 1 base and the J gene lost 1 base, with 13 bases spanning the gap. There are 16 residues in the CDR3. Germline V CDR1 and CDR2: DFQATT, SNEGSKA (reference sequence). CDR3 amino acids: CSARGARGGNTGELFF. The CDR3 bases are TGCAGTGCTAGAGGGGCTCGAGGGGGGAACACCGGGGAGCTGTTTTTT.

The rearrangement joins TRBV3-1 to TRBJ2-3, with D unresolved. This CDR3 contains 12 residues. The V gene lost 4 bases and the J gene lost 4 bases, with 6 bases spanning the gap. The germline V gene encodes CDR1 LGHDT and CDR2 YNNKEL (reference sequence). Here the CDR3 reads CASSPTSDTQYF. Written as DNA, the CDR3 is TGTGCCAGCAGCCCGACCTCAGATACGCAGTATTTT.

This clonotype was counted a few times. The V call is TRBV7-2, the J call TRBJ2-2; the D is unclear. Trimming stripped 2 bases from V and 4 bases from J, with 11 bases between. This CDR3 spans 15 amino acids. Germline V gene lookup returns CDR1 SGHTA and CDR2 FQGNSA. In DNA, the CDR3 is TGTGCCAGCAGCTTAAAGGGTCGAGGCACCGGGGAGCTGTTTTTT. This encodes CASSLKGRGTGELFF. The full variable domain, its missing parts supplied by reference TRBV7-2 and TRBJ2-2, is GAGVSQSPSNKVTEKGKDVELRCDPISGHTALYWYRQSLGQGLEFLIYFQGNSAPDKSGLPSDRFSAERTGGSVSTLTIQRTQQEDSAVYLCASSLKGRGTGELFFGEGSRLTVL.

The chain employs TRBV20-1 and TRBJ2-5, with 9 nucleotides matching TRBD2. The CDR3 is 18 residues long. Germline V gene sequence: CDR1 DFQATT, CDR2 SNEGSKA (reference sequence). V gave up 6 bases and J gave up 0 bases; unmatched junction bases: 17. CDR3 DNA sequence: TGCAGTGCCAAGGCTCCCCTAGCGGGGACAAAGTACCAAGAGACCCAGTACTTC. Its translation: CSAKAPLAGTKYQETQYF.

This clonotype was observed a few times. CDR3 in DNA: TGCGCCAGCAGTTTGAGGGGGATCCCCTACAATGAGCAGTTCTTC. Protein product: CASSLRGIPYNEQFF. The rearrangement uses TRBV5-1 and TRBJ2-1, with D perhaps TRBD1 (6 bases). The CDR3 consists of 15 residues. The germline CDR1 and CDR2 sequences are SGHRS and YFSETQ. The V and J ends lost 5 bases and 2 bases respectively, with 14 bases between them.